The sequence of this TCR beta chain was determined in a study of Graves' ophthalmopathy and Graves' hyperthyroidism. The sequenced template was RNA, covering the TCR beta CDR3 region. In the first round, RT-PCR was carried out with HTBI primers, and a multiplex PCR formed the second round. From the multiplex PCR reads, TCRdb called clonotypes with MiXCR, one entry per CDR3 protein. The data show 300,000 to 450,000 distinct CDR3 sequences, with 17% seen just once and roughly 2.4% held by the top ten. The CDR3 covers 14 residues. From germline, CDR1 is MNHNS and CDR2 SASEGT. V gave up 7 bases and J gave up 2 bases; unmatched junction bases: 6. This clonotype occurred many times. Ineligible for inclusion were patients with other autoimmune diseases, uncontrolled infections, pregnancy or lactation. Orbital computed tomography, thyroid ultrasound, TRAb, serum thyroxine and clinical symptoms formed the basis of diagnosis.

This rearrangement joins TRBV6-1 to TRBJ2-7, with TRBD1 matching 9 bases. This TCR derives from an adult woman with stable Graves' hyperthyroidism. Source material: peripheral blood. CDR3 nucleotide sequence: TGTGCCAGCAAGAGAGACAGGGGGGCCTACGAGCAGTACTTC. This translates into CASKRDRGAYEQYF.